The source of this T cell receptor (beta chain) is a study of cytomegalovirus exposure and HLA in healthy donors. Study-level information: There were 88 million or so unique TCRs (from HLA-typed donors) in an early data release. General study findings and limits: Per a prior analysis, the majority of TCR beta V segments were productive roughly 90% or roughly 30% of the time. On later analysis, the bulk of CMV-associated TCR beta chains appeared to be HLA-restricted. Later genetic work tied a missense DCLRE1C variant to beta-chain V and J trimming.

The length of the CDR3 is 14 residues. Germline lookup yields CDR1 SGHTA and CDR2 FQGNSA. Deletions cut 1 base from V and 10 bases from J, with 14 bases between. Comment on this clone: Its antigen remains unidentified.

In the PCR, 60 Vbeta and 13 Jbeta primers were used. The protocol was immunoSEQ multiplex PCR, while the TCRdb copy is restricted to in-frame clones and leaves out a portion. The sample holds 95,000 to 150,000 clones, around 73% seen once. The V call is TRBV7-2, the J call TRBJ2-1, with D perhaps matching TRBD1 (6 bases). This receptor was taken from a woman in her thirties or forties in good health and CMV-seropositive. Specimen: PBMCs. CDR3 DNA: TGTGCCAGCAGCTTAGTAGGGCCGGGACAAGAGCAGTTCTTC. This codes for CASSLVGPGQEQFF.